The rows below give T cell receptor beta chains drawn from one sample of a study of shared clonotypes between healthy human individuals. Clones were sequenced by immunoSEQ multiplex PCR, and TCRdb holds only the in-frame ones, with some missing. This sample yields about 1.4 million clones, of which 96% are seen a single time; roughly 1.1% belongs to the top ten. Input material: naive CD4+ T cells sorted from blood. The receptors stem from a man aged 25-40 years in good health. Each CDR3 is given with its conserved first and last residue. Fields, in order: clone size, J gene, D gene, V gene, CDR3 protein, CDR3 DNA. D genes are given only for firm matches. Size is stated for part of the rows, as once, few or many counts, or as a class when the clone is expanded.

NA	TRBJ2-7	NA	TRBV28	CASRGTISGEQYF	TGTGCCAGCAGGGGGACGATTTCGGGGGAGCAGTACTTC
NA	TRBJ2-5	NA	TRBV19	CASSIVKGRQETQYF	TGTGCCAGTAGTATAGTTAAGGGACGTCAAGAGACCCAGTACTTC
NA	TRBJ2-3	NA	TRBV27	CASSKTGRDRDTQYF	TGTGCCAGCAGCAAGACAGGCCGAGACCGAGATACGCAGTATTTT
NA	TRBJ2-3	TRBD2	TRBV6-5	CASSYAGAVTDTQYF	TGTGCCAGCAGTTATGCGGGAGCCGTCACAGATACGCAGTATTTT
NA	TRBJ1-3	NA	TRBV6-5	CASRLVISGNTIYF	TGTGCCAGCAGGCTAGTCATCTCTGGAAACACCATATATTTT
NA	TRBJ1-2	TRBD1	TRBV25-1	CASRRTGESGYTF	TGTGCCAGTAGGAGGACAGGGGAGTCTGGCTACACCTTC
NA	TRBJ2-1	NA	TRBV11-3	CASSPGEDPYNEQFF	TGTGCCAGCAGCCCTGGGGAGGACCCCTACAATGAGCAGTTCTTC
NA	TRBJ2-1	NA	TRBV7-2	CASRRTGNEQFF	TGTGCCAGCAGACGTACAGGGAACGAGCAGTTCTTC
NA	TRBJ2-4	NA	TRBV5-1	CASSLGDAWLAKNIQYF	TGCGCCAGCAGCTTGGGGGACGCCTGGCTAGCCAAAAACATTCAGTACTTC
NA	TRBJ2-5	TRBD2	TRBV7-9	CASSLGLAGGIRETQYF	TGTGCCAGCAGCTTAGGTCTAGCGGGAGGAATCCGGGAGACCCAGTACTTC
NA	TRBJ1-1	NA	TRBV7-8	CASSLFANTEAFF	TGTGCCAGCAGCTTATTCGCGAACACTGAAGCTTTCTTT
once	TRBJ2-4	TRBD1	TRBV27	CASSSDRGLKNIQYF	TGTGCCAGCAGTTCGGACAGGGGGCTCAAAAACATTCAGTACTTC
NA	TRBJ2-2	TRBD2	TRBV10-3	CAISGTKSGRADTGELFF	TGTGCCATCAGTGGGACGAAGAGCGGGAGGGCGGACACCGGGGAGCTGTTTTTT
NA	TRBJ1-1	TRBD1	TRBV18	CASSPPARGYTEAFF	TGTGCCAGCTCACCACCAGCCAGGGGGTATACTGAAGCTTTCTTT
NA	TRBJ2-5	TRBD2	TRBV11-2	CASSPGRASGSQETQYF	TGTGCCAGCAGCCCAGGGAGGGCTAGCGGGTCCCAAGAGACCCAGTACTTC
NA	TRBJ1-1	NA	TRBV11-3	CASSRGQNTEAFF	TGTGCCAGCAGCCGAGGACAGAACACTGAAGCTTTCTTT
NA	TRBJ2-5	TRBD1	TRBV25-1	CASSERTGGETQYF	TGTGCCAGCAGTGAACGGACAGGGGGCGAGACCCAGTACTTC
NA	TRBJ2-5	NA	TRBV11-3	CASSLGVIETQYF	TGTGCCAGCAGCTTAGGTGTAATAGAGACCCAGTACTTC
once	TRBJ2-3	TRBD2	TRBV7-9	CASSSSGTRTDTQYF	TGTGCCAGCAGCTCTAGCGGCACACGGACAGATACGCAGTATTTT
once	TRBJ2-5	TRBD1	TRBV25-1	CASSESGQVSETQYF	TGTGCCAGCAGTGAATCGGGACAGGTATCAGAGACCCAGTACTTC
once	TRBJ2-6	NA	TRBV19	CASSISPLSGANVLTF	TGTGCCAGTAGTATAAGTCCGCTCTCTGGGGCCAACGTCCTGACTTTC
NA	TRBJ1-1	TRBD1	TRBV30	CACDRGTEAFF	TGTGCCTGTGACAGGGGAACTGAAGCTTTCTTT
NA	TRBJ2-1	TRBD2	TRBV9	CASSARTSLTLNEQFF	TGTGCCAGCAGCGCAAGGACTAGTCTGACCTTAAATGAGCAGTTCTTC
NA	TRBJ2-7	NA	TRBV5-1	CASSLGQNIYEQYF	TGCGCCAGCAGCTTGGGGCAGAACATCTACGAGCAGTACTTC
NA	TRBJ2-1	NA	TRBV6-4	CASSDSWGNNEQFF	TGTGCCAGCAGTGACTCCTGGGGAAACAATGAGCAGTTCTTC
once	TRBJ2-1	NA	TRBV5-1	CASSLSPAGSYNEQFF	TGCGCCAGCAGCTTGAGCCCCGCGGGCTCCTACAATGAGCAGTTCTTC
once	TRBJ2-7	NA	TRBV15	CATSRERGSSYEQYF	TGTGCCACCAGCAGGGAACGGGGGAGCTCCTACGAGCAGTACTTC
NA	TRBJ2-6	TRBD1	TRBV10-3	CAISDRTGDVLTF	TGTGCCATCAGTGATCGTACAGGGGACGTCCTGACTTTC
NA	TRBJ1-3	TRBD1	TRBV10-3	CAISEFNTGATGNTIYF	TGTGCCATCAGTGAGTTCAACACAGGGGCAACTGGAAACACCATATATTTT
NA	TRBJ2-6	TRBD2	TRBV18	CASSPGTTGANVLTF	TGTGCCAGCTCACCGGGGACTACGGGGGCCAACGTCCTGACTTTC
NA	TRBJ2-7	NA	TRBV7-9	CASSKDTYEQYF	TGTGCCAGCAGCAAGGACACCTACGAGCAGTACTTC
NA	TRBJ2-7	NA	TRBV9	CASSVKSGPSYEQYF	TGTGCCAGCAGCGTTAAAAGCGGGCCCTCCTACGAGCAGTACTTC
NA	TRBJ2-2	NA	TRBV7-9	CALGTGELFF	TGTGCCCTTGGAACCGGGGAGCTGTTTTTT
NA	TRBJ2-7	TRBD2	TRBV5-6	CASGKLAEGRYEQYF	TGTGCCAGCGGTAAACTAGCGGAGGGAAGGTACGAGCAGTACTTC
few	TRBJ2-2	NA	TRBV7-9	CASSYGELFF	TGTGCCAGCAGCTACGGGGAGCTGTTTTTT
once	TRBJ2-2	TRBD2	TRBV4-1	CASSARPGLENTGELFF	TGCGCCAGCAGCGCCCGTCCGGGACTAGAGAACACCGGGGAGCTGTTTTTT
NA	TRBJ2-2	TRBD2	TRBV5-1	CASSLAEGSGILDTGELFF	TGCGCCAGCAGCTTGGCCGAGGGGAGCGGGATATTGGACACCGGGGAGCTGTTTTTT
NA	TRBJ2-7	NA	TRBV4-3	CASSHIGQRNYEQYF	TGCGCCAGCAGCCACATCGGGCAGAGGAACTACGAGCAGTACTTC
NA	TRBJ2-7	TRBD2	TRBV5-5	CASSSGGTKLSYEQYF	TGTGCCAGCAGCTCGGGGGGGACTAAACTCTCCTACGAGCAGTACTTC
NA	TRBJ2-7	NA	TRBV2	CASSPGKLNYEQYF	TGTGCCAGCAGTCCGGGGAAGTTAAACTACGAGCAGTACTTC
NA	TRBJ1-2	TRBD1	TRBV7-6	CASSLRTEGARNYGYTF	TGTGCCAGCAGCTTACGTACAGAGGGGGCGCGTAACTATGGCTACACCTTC
NA	TRBJ2-6	NA	TRBV12-5	CASGFDLSGSGANVLTF	TGTGCTAGTGGTTTCGATCTTTCCGGCTCTGGGGCCAACGTCCTGACTTTC
NA	TRBJ2-7	TRBD1	TRBV30	CAWSVLILGQGLQPYEQYF	TGTGCCTGGAGTGTATTGATACTTGGACAGGGGTTGCAGCCCTACGAGCAGTACTTC
NA	TRBJ2-7	NA	TRBV9	CASSVGPSPYEQYF	TGTGCCAGCAGCGTGGGACCCAGCCCCTACGAGCAGTACTTC
NA	TRBJ1-5	NA	TRBV2	CASSVVGLQPQHF	TGTGCCAGCAGTGTGGTAGGGTTGCAGCCCCAGCATTTT
NA	TRBJ2-1	TRBD2	TRBV18	CASSPQTSGITREQFF	TGTGCCAGCTCACCGCAGACTAGCGGGATTACGCGCGAGCAGTTCTTC
NA	TRBJ2-7	NA	TRBV28	CASSLSGQGYEQYF	TGTGCCAGCAGTTTATCCGGCCAGGGCTACGAGCAGTACTTC
NA	TRBJ2-7	NA	TRBV5-4	CASSKYDEQYF	TGTGCCAGCAGCAAATATGACGAGCAGTACTTC
NA	TRBJ2-1	TRBD2	TRBV11-2	CASSRSGADNEQFF	TGTGCCAGCAGCCGTAGCGGGGCGGATAATGAGCAGTTCTTC
NA	TRBJ2-1	TRBD1	TRBV9	CASSVGTGSYNEQFF	TGTGCCAGCAGCGTAGGGACAGGCTCCTACAATGAGCAGTTCTTC
once	TRBJ2-5	NA	TRBV5-6	CASSFLELGTQYF	TGTGCCAGCAGCTTTCTGGAGTTAGGGACCCAGTACTTC